A single sample gave rise to the 11 T cell receptor beta chains below, sequenced in a study of T cell responses to AZD1222 COVID-19 vaccine. Profiling relied on immunoSEQ multiplex PCR, and the TCRdb table lists in-frame clones only, not all of them. The table lists roughly 100,000 clones, 87% of them singletons, with more than 15% in the top ten. The sample here was peripheral blood, taken on day 0 of AZD1222 vaccination. These receptors originate from an adult in good health.

The gene calls are TRBV12-5 and TRBJ2-1, with 8 nucleotides matching TRBD2. Trimming took 3 bases from V and 0 from J; bases not matched to a gene: 13. The CDR3 spans 19 residues. Per germline, CDR1 LGHNT and CDR2 FRNRAP. CDR3 sequence: CASGFMASGHTSSYNEQFF. DNA of the CDR3: TGTGCTAGTGGTTTCATGGCTAGCGGGCACACGAGCTCCTACAATGAGCAGTTCTTC.

The gene calls are TRBV20-1 and TRBJ2-1; a possible D gene is TRBD2 (5 bases). This CDR3 is built from 14 residues. Germline V gene sequence: CDR1 DFQATT, CDR2 SNEGSKA (reference sequence). V was shortened by 3 bases and J by 8 bases, with 17 bases between the two germline ends. The CDR3, as DNA: TGCAGTGCTAGTTTCGGTAGCGCGAGCGATGAGCAGTTCTTC. This sequence encodes CSASFGSASDEQFF.

This clone came up once. The chain uses TRBV19 and TRBJ1-2; D is ambiguous. From germline, CDR1 is LNHDA and CDR2 SQIVND (reference sequence). This CDR3 comprises 11 residues. V was trimmed by 8 bases and J by 10 bases, leaving 14 bases between them. The CDR3 nucleotides read TGTGCCAGTGCATCCGAGGTGGCCTACACCTTC. It translates to CASASEVAYTF.

CDR3 amino acids: CAISEGQTGDNTEAFF. The CDR3 DNA reads as TGTGCCATCAGTGAGGGGCAGACAGGGGACAACACTGAAGCTTTCTTT. The chain has TRBV10-3 and TRBJ1-1; 8 positions match TRBD1. The germline V gene has CDR1 ENHRY and CDR2 SYGVKD. This CDR3 comprises 16 residues. With 2 bases clipped from V and 2 bases from J, the junction kept 7 bases outside the gene matches.

The chain uses TRBV30 and TRBJ1-2; 8 positions match TRBD1. V lost 8 bases, J lost 3 bases, and 11 bases stayed unmatched. Per the germline V gene, CDR1 is GTSNPN and CDR2 is SVGIG (reference sequence). This CDR3 region has 14 residues. The CDR3 nucleotides read TGTGCCCAGAAAGGACAGGGCGAATACTATGGCTACACCTTC. It encodes CAQKGQGEYYGYTF. The complete variable domain, with remaining parts taken from reference TRBV30 and TRBJ1-2, reads SQTIHQWPATLVQPVGSPLSLECTVEGTSNPNLYWYRQAAGRGLQLLFYSVGIGQISSEVPQNLSASRPQDRQFILSSKKLLLSDSGFYLCAQKGQGEYYGYTFGSGTRLTVV.

CDR3 DNA: TGTGCCAGTAGGACTAGCGCCGGGGAGCTGTTTTTT. This codes for CASRTSAGELFF. V is TRBV7-8 and J is TRBJ2-2, with TRBD2 matching 9 bases. Germline trimming cut 9 bases from V and 6 bases from J; bases unmatched to any gene: 2. The CDR3 contains 12 residues. Germline CDR1 reads SGHVS; CDR2 reads FQNEAQ.

The chain has TRBV5-6 and TRBJ2-2, with 9 bases identical to TRBD1. This CDR3 spans 16 amino acids. Germline CDR1 and CDR2: SGHDT and YYEEEE. The J segment lost 4 bases and the V segment lost 7 bases, leaving 11 bases of the junction unmatched. The chain's CDR3 is CASAGTGIMVTGELFF. CDR3 nucleotides: TGTGCCAGCGCCGGGACAGGGATTATGGTCACCGGGGAGCTGTTTTTT.

This chain uses TRBV6-6 with TRBJ1-1; TRBD1 matches 7 bases. Per germline, CDR1 MNHNY and CDR2 SVGAGI (reference sequence). The J segment lost 4 bases and the V segment lost 0 bases, leaving 2 bases of the junction unmatched. The CDR3 spans 14 residues. DNA of the CDR3: TGTGCCAGCAGTTACTCGAACAGGGGCACTGAAGCTTTCTTT. This sequence encodes CASSYSNRGTEAFF.

The chain joins TRBV4-1 to TRBJ1-1; the D gene is possibly TRBD1 (5 bases). Trimming removed 1 base at V and 0 bases at J, with 27 bases between. Germline CDR1 and CDR2: MGHRA and YSYEKL. The CDR3 runs 21 residues. In DNA form, the CDR3 reads TGCGCCAGCAGCCAAGGGTCTCTACGCGGGACCGAACGGGGCTTGAACACTGAAGCTTTCTTT. It codes for CASSQGSLRGTERGLNTEAFF.

The gene calls are TRBV5-1 and TRBJ2-7; D is possibly TRBD2 (6 bases). The CDR3 totals 14 residues. From germline, CDR1 is SGHRS and CDR2 YFSETQ. V shed 4 bases and J shed 2 bases, with 13 bases lying between them. In nucleotides, the CDR3 is TGCGCCAGCAGCCCGGGGGACTCAGCCTACGAGCAGTACTTC. It codes for CASSPGDSAYEQYF. Using reference TRBV5-1 and TRBJ2-7 for the parts outside the CDR3, the full variable domain is KAGVTQTPRYLIKTRGQQVTLSCSPISGHRSVSWYQQTPGQGLQFLFEYFSETQRNKGNFPGRFSGRQFSNSRSEMNVSTLELGDSALYLCASSPGDSAYEQYFGPGTRLTVT.

V and J are TRBV21-1 and TRBJ2-2. TRBV21-1 is given as a pseudogene. This CDR3 contains 15 residues. Here the CDR3 reads CASSNPYQNTGELFF. In DNA, the CDR3 is TGTGCCAGCAGCAATCCGTACCAGAACACCGGGGAGCTGTTTTTT.